This TCR beta chain appears in the sequencing data of a study of human thymus T cells. The thymus tissue came from resections taken during corrective heart surgery. Infants, healthy and Finnish, who were having corrective surgery for congenital heart defects served as donors. The CDR3 has 15 amino acids. Germline V gene data show CDR1 as MDHEN and CDR2 as SYDVKM. V shed 5 bases and J 5 bases; nucleotides not matched to a gene: 7. Sequencing used immunoSEQ multiplex PCR; TCRdb keeps in-frame clones, though not all of them. The sample includes some 78,000 clones, 95% to 98% of them seen just once. The rearrangement joins TRBV28 to TRBJ1-5; 9 nucleotides agree with TRBD1. The receptor's source is a boy under two years old with a congenital heart defect but otherwise immunologically healthy. Sequenced material: thymus tissue. CDR3: CASSQGQGPYQPQHF. The CDR3 DNA reads TGTGCCAGCAGTCAGGGACAGGGCCCCTATCAGCCCCAGCATTTT.